One T cell receptor beta chain is described in this entry. Its antigen remains unknown. Primers for the PCR totalled 60 Vbeta and 13 Jbeta. Produced via immunoSEQ multiplex PCR; TCRdb's table is partial and in-frame only. The sample gives 180,000 or so clones, roughly 80% of which show up once; roughly 5% is in the top ten. These data belong to a study of cytomegalovirus exposure and HLA in healthy donors. Study observations and caveats: CMV serostatus alone was available as immune exposure information. Specificity of a few CMV-associated chains for CMV antigens was verified in vitro.

Germline CDR1 MNHNS, CDR2 SASEGT. The CDR3 is 15 amino acids. The ends were cut back, 3 bases at V and 11 bases at J, with 17 bases in the middle. This TCR was recovered from a woman between 18 and 29 years old in good health and CMV-seropositive. Specimen: PBMCs. The V and J genes are TRBV6-1 and TRBJ1-6; tentatively, D is TRBD1 (6 bases). The CDR3 sequence is CASSDLRQALPPLHF. The DNA for the CDR3 is TGTGCCAGCAGTGACCTTAGACAGGCCCTACCACCCCTCCACTTT.